A selection of T cell receptor beta chains follows, all from one sample in a study of blood T cell repertoires in COVID-19. TCRdb's table, derived via immunoSEQ multiplex PCR, lists solely in-frame clones and lacks some. The data hold more than 300,000 clones, with about four fifths observed a single time. The specimen sequenced was peripheral blood. The source of these receptors is a woman in her forties or fifties with acute or convalescent COVID-19. CDR3s include the opening cysteine and the closing phenylalanine or tryptophan. Fields, in order: D gene, clone size, J gene, V gene, CDR3 DNA, CDR3 protein. A D gene is named only where the DNA matches it firmly. A clone size is listed for some rows: how often the clone was seen (once, few, many), or a class if it is expanded.

D: NA; size: NA; J: TRBJ2-6; V: TRBV18; DNA: TGTGCCAGCTCACCTCTGACTCGGTTCTCTGGGGCCAACGTCCTGACTTTC; CDR3: CASSPLTRFSGANVLTF
D: TRBD1; size: NA; J: TRBJ1-2; V: TRBV19; DNA: TGTGCCAGTAAGATACAGGGGGGGAACTATGGCTACACCTTC; CDR3: CASKIQGGNYGYTF
D: NA; size: NA; J: TRBJ2-5; V: TRBV30; DNA: TGTGCCTGGTCGAAGGGGCCGCCCGAGACCCAGTACTTC; CDR3: CAWSKGPPETQYF
D: TRBD1; size: NA; J: TRBJ2-1; V: TRBV19; DNA: TGTGCCAGGCTCTACCGGGACAGGATCTACAATGAGCAGTTCTTC; CDR3: CARLYRDRIYNEQFF
D: TRBD2; size: NA; J: TRBJ2-5; V: TRBV24-1; DNA: TGTGCCACCAGTGTCGGGGGGAGGGAGACCCAGTACTTC; CDR3: CATSVGGRETQYF
D: NA; size: once; J: TRBJ2-1; V: TRBV30; DNA: TGTGCCTGTGTCCGGACACCCTCCTACAATGAGCAGTTCTTC; CDR3: CACVRTPSYNEQFF
D: NA; size: few; J: TRBJ2-5; V: TRBV24-1; DNA: TGTGCCACCAGTGACTATAGGGGGGGGGAGACCCAGTACTTC; CDR3: CATSDYRGGETQYF
D: NA; size: few; J: TRBJ2-5; V: TRBV5-4; DNA: TGTGCCAGCAGCCTTCCCCACCAAGAGACCCAGTACTTC; CDR3: CASSLPHQETQYF
D: NA; size: NA; J: TRBJ1-1; V: TRBV25-1; DNA: TGTGCCAGCAGCAAATCGGGGGGGTTATCTGAAGCTTTCTTT; CDR3: CASSKSGGLSEAFF
D: NA; size: NA; J: TRBJ1-2; V: TRBV6-5; DNA: TGTGCCAGCAAAATGGGAGGGACGGAAGACGGCTACACCTTC; CDR3: CASKMGGTEDGYTF
D: TRBD1; size: NA; J: TRBJ2-2; V: TRBV6-2/TRBV6-3; DNA: TGTGCCAGCAGTTACTCACTATCAGGGGGCGCGAACACCGGGGAGCTGTTTTTT; CDR3: CASSYSLSGGANTGELFF
D: TRBD1; size: few; J: TRBJ2-3; V: TRBV30; DNA: TGTGCCTGGAGTTTAGACAGGGGATCAGATACGCAGTATTTT; CDR3: CAWSLDRGSDTQYF
D: TRBD1; size: NA; J: TRBJ1-1; V: TRBV5-8; DNA: TGTGCCAGCAGCCTAGTACAGGGGGGAACTGAAGCTTTCTTT; CDR3: CASSLVQGGTEAFF
D: NA; size: once; J: TRBJ1-3; V: TRBV6-5; DNA: TGTGCCAGCATCCAAACCGGGACTGGAAACACCATATATTTT; CDR3: CASIQTGTGNTIYF
D: NA; size: NA; J: TRBJ2-7; V: TRBV5-1; DNA: TGCGCCAGCAGCTTGACAGGCGCCTACGAGCAGTACTTC; CDR3: CASSLTGAYEQYF
D: NA; size: NA; J: TRBJ1-2; V: TRBV6-5; DNA: TGTGCCAGCGGGACAAACTATGGCTACACCTTC; CDR3: CASGTNYGYTF
D: NA; size: NA; J: TRBJ1-5; V: TRBV2; DNA: TGTGCCAGCAGTCGGGGGGGAAGCAATCAGCCCCAGCATTTT; CDR3: CASSRGGSNQPQHF
D: TRBD1; size: NA; J: TRBJ1-1; V: TRBV5-6; DNA: TGTGCCAGCAGCTTGGCGGGACAGGGGTACACTGAAGCTTTCTTT; CDR3: CASSLAGQGYTEAFF
D: TRBD1; size: NA; J: TRBJ1-2; V: TRBV24-1; DNA: TGTGCCACCAGTGCTCCCGACAGGGGTAGGGATGGCTACACCTTC; CDR3: CATSAPDRGRDGYTF
D: NA; size: NA; J: TRBJ1-1; V: TRBV15; DNA: TGTGCCACCAGCAGAGTTGAGATTTTTTCGAACACTGAAGCTTTCTTT; CDR3: CATSRVEIFSNTEAFF
D: NA; size: NA; J: TRBJ2-3; V: TRBV25-1; DNA: TGTGCCAGCAGTGCAGACACAGATACGCAGTATTTT; CDR3: CASSADTDTQYF
D: TRBD2; size: NA; J: TRBJ2-1; V: TRBV29-1; DNA: TGCAGCGCCCGAAAAGCGGGAGGGCCGCTGAATGAGCAGTTCTTC; CDR3: CSARKAGGPLNEQFF
D: NA; size: NA; J: TRBJ2-7; V: TRBV5-1; DNA: TGCGCCAGCAGCTTGGGTGGGACTCTAGGCGTCGAGCAGTACTTC; CDR3: CASSLGGTLGVEQYF
D: TRBD1; size: NA; J: TRBJ1-1; V: TRBV3-1/TRBV3-2; DNA: TGTGCCAGCAGCCCGGACAGGGGAGGGTATACTGAAGCTTTCTTT; CDR3: CASSPDRGGYTEAFF
D: TRBD2; size: NA; J: TRBJ2-1; V: TRBV24-1; DNA: TGTGCCACCGGAGGCGGGAGGGCCGGAGAGCAGTTCTTC; CDR3: CATGGGRAGEQFF
D: NA; size: NA; J: TRBJ2-1; V: TRBV10-3; DNA: TGTGCCATCAGGGGGCCATTCAATGAGCAGTTCTTC; CDR3: CAIRGPFNEQFF
D: TRBD1; size: NA; J: TRBJ1-5; V: TRBV2; DNA: TGTGCCAGCAACAGGGGGCAAGGACAGCCCCAGCATTTT; CDR3: CASNRGQGQPQHF
D: NA; size: NA; J: TRBJ1-2; V: TRBV14; DNA: TGTGCCAGCAGCCAAGGGGGGGGCAACTATGGCTACACCTTC; CDR3: CASSQGGGNYGYTF
D: NA; size: NA; J: TRBJ1-5; V: TRBV19; DNA: TGTGCCAGCCAAGGGGGTACCAATCAGCCCCAGCATTTT; CDR3: CASQGGTNQPQHF
D: NA; size: few; J: TRBJ1-2; V: TRBV3-1/TRBV3-2; DNA: TGTGCCAGCAGCCTAAACGGGGGGGATGGCTACACCTTC; CDR3: CASSLNGGDGYTF
D: TRBD2; size: NA; J: TRBJ2-1; V: TRBV18; DNA: TGTGCCAGCTCATCACTAGCGTCAACCTACAATGAGCAGTTCTTC; CDR3: CASSSLASTYNEQFF
D: NA; size: NA; J: TRBJ1-3; V: TRBV7-8; DNA: TGTGCCAGCAGCTTCAGTCTAACGGGGACTGGAAACACCATATATTTT; CDR3: CASSFSLTGTGNTIYF
D: NA; size: few; J: TRBJ1-4; V: TRBV18; DNA: TGTGCCAGCTCACTGGGGCTTGAGCGAAAACTGTTTTTT; CDR3: CASSLGLERKLFF
D: NA; size: NA; J: TRBJ1-5; V: TRBV29-1; DNA: TGCAGCGCCGTCCTGGGAGGGAATCAGCCCCAGCATTTT; CDR3: CSAVLGGNQPQHF
D: NA; size: few; J: TRBJ2-2; V: TRBV18; DNA: TGTGCCAGCTCTCAGGACGCGGGAAACACCGGGGAGCTGTTTTTT; CDR3: CASSQDAGNTGELFF
D: NA; size: NA; J: TRBJ2-5; V: TRBV29-1; DNA: TGCAGCGTCCGGACTCCCAGTCCGACCCAGTACTTC; CDR3: CSVRTPSPTQYF
D: NA; size: NA; J: TRBJ2-2; V: TRBV19; DNA: TGTGCCAGTAGACTTACAGGTGCGAACACCGGGGAGCTGTTTTTT; CDR3: CASRLTGANTGELFF
D: TRBD1; size: NA; J: TRBJ1-5; V: TRBV30; DNA: TGTGCCTGGGGGGACAGGGTCAATCAGCCCCAGCATTTT; CDR3: CAWGDRVNQPQHF
D: NA; size: NA; J: TRBJ1-6; V: TRBV6-5; DNA: TGTGCCAGCAGTTACTCCCCCAATCGACAGGAAGGAACCCTCCACTTT; CDR3: CASSYSPNRQEGTLHF
D: TRBD1; size: NA; J: TRBJ1-2; V: TRBV9; DNA: TGTGCCAGCAGCGCCCAGGGGGCTGGCTATGGCTACACCTTC; CDR3: CASSAQGAGYGYTF
D: TRBD1; size: few; J: TRBJ1-6; V: TRBV3-1/TRBV3-2; DNA: TGTGCCAGCAGCCAGGACAGGGTTGAGTTTCGATCACCCCTCCACTTT; CDR3: CASSQDRVEFRSPLHF
D: NA; size: many; J: TRBJ1-6; V: TRBV30; DNA: TGTGCCTGGAGTGTAAGTGGGGCCCAACGGAGTAATTCACCCCTCCACTTT; CDR3: CAWSVSGAQRSNSPLHF
D: NA; size: few; J: TRBJ1-1; V: TRBV7-9; DNA: TGTGCCAGCAGCAAAGAAGACAGGGAAGCTTTCTTT; CDR3: CASSKEDREAFF
D: NA; size: NA; J: TRBJ2-7; V: TRBV30; DNA: TGTACTGCTGCCGGGGAATCGCTCGAGCAGTACTTC; CDR3: CTAAGESLEQYF